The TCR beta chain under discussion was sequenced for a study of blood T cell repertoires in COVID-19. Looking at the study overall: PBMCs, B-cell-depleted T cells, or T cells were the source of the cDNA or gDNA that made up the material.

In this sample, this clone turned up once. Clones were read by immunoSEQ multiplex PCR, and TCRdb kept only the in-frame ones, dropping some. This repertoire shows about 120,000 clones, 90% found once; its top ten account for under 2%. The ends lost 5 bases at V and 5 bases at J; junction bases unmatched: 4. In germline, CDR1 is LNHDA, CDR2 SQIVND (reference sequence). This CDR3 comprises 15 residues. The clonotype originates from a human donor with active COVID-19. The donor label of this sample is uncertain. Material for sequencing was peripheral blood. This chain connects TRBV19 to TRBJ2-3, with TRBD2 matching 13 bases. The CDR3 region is CASSSLAGGKDTQYF. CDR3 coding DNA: TGTGCCAGTAGTTCACTAGCGGGGGGGAAAGATACGCAGTATTTT.